These 17 T cell receptor beta chains were all obtained from the same sample, sequenced in a study of blood T cells in healthy people across ages (dated by TCRdb to about 2015). Receptors were amplified or captured by 5' RACE. The data were produced on an Illumina HiSeq 2500. The second PCR ran for roughly 7 to 12 cycles and used a J-beta primer mix along with a sample-barcoded 5' primer. In TCRdb, the public reads were trimmed at Q25 with fastp and aligned with MiXCR, with productive beta chains retained. CDR3 protein sequences are deduplicated, and each keeps its most common genes and DNA. Across this sample there are 780,000 or so distinct CDR3 sequences, with 56% seen only once. The top ten clonotypes cover around a quarter of the sample. The sample comprised blood. The source of these receptors is a man in his forties in good health.

The genes are TRBV27 and TRBJ2-5; 9 bases line up with TRBD2. The germline V gene has CDR1 MNHEY and CDR2 SMNVEV (reference sequence). The CDR3 runs to 15 residues. V was clipped by 3 bases and J by 11 bases; unmatched bases: 13. The CDR3 is CASSLASGVYNEQYF. The CDR3 DNA reads as TGTGCCAGCAGTTTGGCTAGCGGGGTCTACAATGAGCAGTACTTC.

The V gene is TRBV20-1, the J gene TRBJ2-5; TRBD2 aligns across 7 bases. This CDR3 has 11 residues. The germline gives CDR1 DFQATT, CDR2 SNEGSKA (reference sequence). Trimming cost V 4 bases and J 12 bases; bases outside gene matches: 8. Here the CDR3 reads CSATWGGSEYF. CDR3 nucleotides: TGCAGTGCTACATGGGGAGGGAGTGAGTACTTC.

The chain recombines TRBV6-6 with TRBJ2-2; D not resolved. The CDR3 loop spans 12 amino acids. Trimming cost V 7 bases and J 9 bases, with 12 bases left between them. In germline, CDR1 is MNHNY, CDR2 SVGAGI (reference sequence). The CDR3 reads CASTLAARELFF. The DNA of the CDR3 is TGTGCCAGCACTCTTGCCGCCCGGGAGCTGTTTTTT.

This chain links TRBV20-1 with TRBJ2-5; 11 bases are a match to TRBD2. Germline loops: CDR1 DFQATT, CDR2 SNEGSKA (reference sequence). This CDR3 has 15 amino acids. Trimming removed 5 bases from V and 5 bases from J; junction bases left unmatched: 10. CDR3 protein: CSAPPASGGLETQYF. The CDR3 DNA follows: TGCAGTGCTCCCCCCGCTAGCGGGGGGTTGGAGACCCAGTACTTC.

V gene TRBV12-3 or TRBV12-4 combines with J gene TRBJ1-5, with D possibly matching TRBD1 (5 bases). CDR3 size: 14 residues. With 6 bases removed from V and 3 bases from J, the gap between germline ends came to 12 bases. The CDR3 DNA sequence: TGTGCCAGCAGGGCAATTGGGACCAATCAGCCCCAGCATTTT. Protein sequence: CASRAIGTNQPQHF.

V usage is TRBV6-2 or TRBV6-3 and J usage is TRBJ2-6; no firm D call. The CDR3 is made up of 15 amino acids. From germline, CDR1 is MNHEY and CDR2 SVGEGT. V dropped 5 bases and J dropped 6 bases, with 14 bases sitting between them. This CDR3 is CASSDDSSEANVLTF. The CDR3 DNA sequence: TGTGCCAGCAGTGACGACTCTAGTGAGGCCAACGTCCTGACTTTC.

The rearrangement links TRBV7-6 to TRBJ2-3, with D possibly TRBD1 on 5 matching bases. The V gene lost 1 base and the J gene lost 6 bases, with 17 bases spanning the gap. This CDR3 comprises 16 residues. CDR1 SGHVS and CDR2 FNYEAQ come from the germline V gene. Here the CDR3 DNA reads TGTGCCAGCAGCTTAGAAGGGGCAGGGTTTGGCGATACGCAGTATTTT. Translated: CASSLEGAGFGDTQYF.

This clonotype was counted only a few times. The chain combines TRBV29-1 with TRBJ1-1; D is undetermined. CDR1 and CDR2 from the germline V gene are SQVTM and ANQGSEA. The CDR3 is made up of 10 amino acids. V lost 4 bases and J 5 bases, leaving 5 bases between the germline ends. Here the CDR3 reads CSVVRTEAFF. The CDR3 coding sequence is TGCAGCGTTGTCAGAACTGAAGCTTTCTTT.

The chain uses TRBV24-1 and TRBJ1-2; possibly TRBD1 for D (5 bases). The V gene lost 2 bases and the J gene lost 8 bases, with 11 bases spanning the gap. The CDR3 runs to 13 residues. Looked up from germline, CDR1 is KGHDR and CDR2 is SFDVKD. The CDR3 here is CATSDSWGNGYTF. The CDR3 DNA reads as TGTGCCACCAGTGATTCTTGGGGGAACGGCTACACCTTC.

CDR3 residues: CASSQEGWASENEQFF. DNA for the CDR3: TGCGCCAGCAGCCAAGAAGGTTGGGCTAGCGAAAATGAGCAGTTCTTC. The rearrangement joins TRBV4-3 to TRBJ2-1, with D tentatively TRBD2 (6 bases). Per germline, CDR1 LGHNA and CDR2 YSLEER. Trimming stripped 0 bases from V and 7 bases from J, with 16 bases between. CDR3 length equals 16 residues.

The gene calls are TRBV6-2 or TRBV6-3 and TRBJ2-3, with D perhaps matching TRBD1 or TRBD2 (5 bases each). CDR3 length: 15 residues. Germline V gene sequence: CDR1 MNHEY, CDR2 SVGEGT. Trimming cost V 7 bases and J 7 bases, with 21 bases left between them. The CDR3 loop is CASTPGPHALNTQYF. For the CDR3, the DNA is TGTGCCAGCACCCCGGGACCCCATGCACTAAATACGCAGTATTTT.

The chain joins TRBV7-6 to TRBJ1-2; the match to TRBD1 covers 7 bases. The CDR3 is made up of 14 amino acids. Germline lookup yields CDR1 SGHVS and CDR2 FNYEAQ. Losses at the gene ends were 1 base for V and 6 bases for J; bases not matched to a gene: 5. The CDR3 nucleotides are TGTGCCAGCAGCTTAGTAGGGGGCGGGGATGGCTACACCTTC. Encoded protein: CASSLVGGGDGYTF.

The chain carries TRBV7-9 and TRBJ2-4, with 8 bases aligning to TRBD1. This CDR3 comprises 17 residues. The germline CDR1 and CDR2 sequences are SEHNR and FQNEAQ (reference sequence). V lost 0 bases, J lost 7 bases, and 11 bases stayed unmatched. The CDR3 DNA sequence: TGTGCCAGCAGCTTAGCGAGGGGTACCGGGACAGGCAACATTCAGTACTTC. Translated, it gives CASSLARGTGTGNIQYF.

This clonotype was picked up a small number of times. The chain is built from TRBV10-3 and TRBJ2-5; TRBD2 aligns across 12 bases. The CDR3 sequence is 15 residues long. Trimming at V came to 4 bases and at J to 11 bases, leaving 11 bases not matched to a gene. Per germline, CDR1 ENHRY and CDR2 SYGVKD. The CDR3 DNA reads TGTGCCATCAGTGGGACTAGCGGGAAGGAGAATGAGCAGTACTTC. Protein sequence: CAISGTSGKENEQYF.

The chain uses TRBV7-2 and TRBJ2-1; D possibly corresponds to TRBD2 (5 bases). Germline CDR1 SGHTA, CDR2 FQGNSA. The V end was cut by 5 bases, the J end by 7 bases, with 15 bases between. The CDR3 is made up of 14 amino acids. The CDR3 DNA sequence: TGTGCCAGCAGCGAATTGGGGAGACCGAATGAGCAGTTCTTC. This translates into CASSELGRPNEQFF.

The CDR3 DNA reads as TGCAGCGTTGACGGGGGGACTTTAAATGAGCAGTTCTTC. It translates to CSVDGGTLNEQFF. The chain carries TRBV29-1 and TRBJ2-1, with TRBD2 identical over 7 bases. The CDR3 contains 13 residues. Germline trimming cut 3 bases from V and 7 bases from J; bases unmatched to any gene: 6. Germline V CDR1 and CDR2: SQVTM, ANQGSEA.

The chain carries TRBV6-2 or TRBV6-3 and TRBJ2-1; D remains ambiguous. Germline lookup yields CDR1 MNHEY and CDR2 SVGEGT. V shed 2 bases and J shed 0 bases, with 17 bases lying between them. This CDR3 contains 18 residues. The CDR3 DNA reads as TGTGCCAGCAGTTACAACCCCAAAGTCCTCAGCTCCTACAATGAGCAGTTCTTC. This encodes CASSYNPKVLSSYNEQFF.